The 16 T cell receptor beta chains given below trace back to one sample, sequenced in a study of early T cells in non-severe SARS-CoV-2 infection (dated by TCRdb to the early 2020s). The library was prepared using 5' RACE. Sequencing was carried out with a NextSeq 500. Clones were called with MiXCR by TCRdb after fastp trimmed the public reads at Q25, and only in-frame beta chains were retained. CDR3 protein duplicates are merged, each entry listing the most common genes and DNA. This sample gives about 62,000 distinct CDR3 sequences in total; 7.5% to 10% of them show up just once. The ten most abundant clones make up over 1% of the sample. Sequencing was done on a sample of whole blood. These receptors were obtained from an adult who was a healthcare worker with PCR-confirmed SARS-CoV-2 infection or an uninfected control (not recorded which).

This clonotype was picked up one time. The chain joins TRBV21-1 to TRBJ2-7; the table's TRBD1 call for D was not verified on the DNA. TRBV21-1 is marked as a pseudogene. This CDR3 is 15 amino acids long. The CDR3 nucleotides are TGTGCCAGCAGACACCGGGACACCTACCCCTACGAGCAGTACGTC. This encodes CASRHRDTYPYEQYV.

The table lists this clonotype with a few counts. The V call is TRBV11-2, the J call TRBJ1-1; D is undetermined. The ends were cut back, 1 base at V and 3 bases at J, with 6 bases in the middle. CDR3 length: 13 residues. The germline V gene encodes CDR1 SGHAT and CDR2 FQNNGV. DNA of the CDR3: TGTGCCAGCAGCTTAGGGGGTGACACTGAAGCTTTCTTT. Residues: CASSLGGDTEAFF.

In this sample, this clonotype turned up many times. This sequence joins TRBV20-1 and TRBJ2-5; 15 nucleotides align to TRBD2. CDR3 size: 17 residues. V trimming: 5 bases; J trimming: 0 bases; junction bases outside the gene matches: 7. Germline-derived CDR1 and CDR2 are DFQATT and SNEGSKA (reference sequence). The CDR3 bases are TGCAGTGCTCAACTTGGACTAGCGGGGGGGGACCAAGAGACCCAGTACTTC. This gives the protein CSAQLGLAGGDQETQYF.

The V call is TRBV12-3 or TRBV12-4, the J call TRBJ2-7; D unresolved. The CDR3 has 13 amino acids. V lost 3 bases, J lost 5 bases, and 11 bases lay in between. CDR3 sequence: CASSLQYVDEQYV. The CDR3 bases are TGTGCCAGCAGTTTGCAATATGTTGACGAGCAGTACGTC.

The chain couples TRBV20-1 to TRBJ2-5, with D perhaps matching TRBD2 (5 bases). Germline V gene data show CDR1 as DFQATT and CDR2 as SNEGSKA (reference sequence). The germline V and J ends were trimmed by 5 bases and 4 bases, with 14 bases remaining between them. The CDR3 spans 13 residues. CDR3 DNA sequence: TGCAGTGCTGCAGAGCTGGGGAGAGAGACCCAGTACTTC. The encoded protein is CSAAELGRETQYF.

This clonotype has only a few counts. Written as DNA, the CDR3 is TGTGCCACGGGGCCTGAGTCATCTGGGGCCAACGTCCTGACTTTC. It codes for CATGPESSGANVLTF. V gene TRBV24-1 combines with J gene TRBJ2-6, with D possibly matching TRBD1 (5 bases). Trimming left V 10 bases short and J 1 base short, with 13 bases between. The germline V gene has CDR1 KGHDR and CDR2 SFDVKD. The CDR3 is made up of 15 amino acids.

In its sample, this clonotype was seen many times. The genes are TRBV18 and TRBJ1-1; D perhaps matches TRBD1 (6 bases). The CDR3 sequence is 15 residues long. Germline CDR1 and CDR2: KGHSH and LQKENI. Deletions cut 3 bases from V and 3 bases from J, with 14 bases between. CDR3 region: CASSPWRGGDTEAFF. DNA for the CDR3: TGTGCCAGCTCACCTTGGAGGGGGGGAGACACTGAAGCTTTCTTT.

The CDR3 spells CSATDRVQSYEQYV. The CDR3 DNA reads as TGCAGTGCCACGGACAGGGTGCAATCCTACGAGCAGTACGTC. The gene calls are TRBV20-1 and TRBJ2-7; 8 nucleotides agree with TRBD1. With 6 bases clipped from V and 1 base from J, the junction kept 8 bases outside the gene matches. CDR3 length: 14 residues. Per the germline V gene, CDR1 is DFQATT and CDR2 is SNEGSKA (reference sequence).

This clonotype showed up many times. This chain links TRBV29-1 with TRBJ1-2, with D unclear. Germline lookup yields CDR1 SQVTM and CDR2 ANQGSEA. The CDR3 consists of 13 residues. V lost 2 bases and J lost 4, with 11 bases in between. The CDR3 spells CSVERKASYGYTF. In nucleotides, the CDR3 is TGCAGCGTTGAACGAAAGGCATCCTATGGCTACACCTTC. The full variable domain, in which reference TRBV29-1 and TRBJ1-2 provide the parts outside the CDR3, is SAVISQKPSRDICQRGTSLTIQCQVDSQVTMMFWYRQQPGQSLTLIATANQGSEATYESGFVIDKFPISRPNLTFSTLTVSNMSPEDSSIYLCSVERKASYGYTFGSGTRLTVV.

This clonotype occurred a few times. This rearrangement joins TRBV20-1 to TRBJ1-2, with TRBD1 as a possible D gene (5 bases). V was pared by 0 bases and J by 2 bases, with 16 bases between. Germline V lookup: CDR1 DFQATT, CDR2 SNEGSKA (reference sequence). CDR3 size: 16 residues. CDR3 region: CSARDRVQGNNYGYTF. For the CDR3, the DNA is TGCAGTGCTAGAGATCGGGTGCAGGGAAACAACTATGGCTACACCTTC.

This clonotype was observed a few times. The chain joins TRBV11-2 to TRBJ2-5, with 12 bases matching TRBD2. The V and J ends lost 5 bases and 1 base, in that order; junction bases with no gene match: 5. The CDR3 contains 16 residues. Germline loops: CDR1 SGHAT, CDR2 FQNNGV. The CDR3 region has the DNA TGTGCCAGCAGCCCCAGGACTAGCGGGGCCCAAGAGACCCAGTACTTC. Protein sequence: CASSPRTSGAQETQYF.

This clonotype was recorded once. V usage is TRBV19 and J usage is TRBJ2-2; D not resolved. This CDR3 has 14 amino acids. Germline V gene lookup returns CDR1 LNHDA and CDR2 SQIVND (reference sequence). V gave up 6 bases and J gave up 3 bases, with 11 bases separating them. CDR3 nucleotides: TGTGCCAGTAGAGTCCAGCCCCACACCGGGGAGCTGTTTTTT. Its protein is CASRVQPHTGELFF.

This clonotype was found a few times. The chain combines TRBV2 with TRBJ1-4, with a tentative D call TRBD1 (6 bases). V lost 6 bases, J lost 5 bases, and 13 bases lay in between. The CDR3 has 14 amino acids. CDR1 is SNHLY and CDR2 is FYNNEI in the germline V gene. CDR3 coding DNA: TGTGCCAGCAGCCCGGGACACGCCAATGAAAAACTGTTTTTT. Protein: CASSPGHANEKLFF.

In this sample, this clonotype turned up many times. This chain uses TRBV7-2 with TRBJ2-3; 8 bases map to TRBD2. The CDR3 sequence is 14 residues long. Trimming removed 7 bases from V and 4 bases from J; junction bases left unmatched: 7. Germline CDR1 SGHTA, CDR2 FQGNSA. The CDR3 loop is CASTPGLGSDTQYF. The CDR3 coding sequence is TGTGCCAGCACACCGGGACTAGGTTCAGATACGCAGTATTTT.

This clonotype was found many times. The chain has TRBV20-1 and TRBJ1-5, with 12 positions matching TRBD1. With 5 bases clipped from V and 5 bases from J, the junction kept 7 bases outside the gene matches. Germline assignment: CDR1 DFQATT and CDR2 SNEGSKA (reference sequence). CDR3 length: 15 residues. CDR3 nucleotides: TGCAGTGCTTCTCCCGGGACAGGGGGCGATCAGCCCCAGCATTTT. Protein: CSASPGTGGDQPQHF.

The chain joins TRBV20-1 to TRBJ2-7, with D perhaps matching TRBD1 (5 bases). Trimming left V 4 bases short and J 5 bases short, with 9 bases between. The CDR3 has 11 amino acids. Germline CDR1 and CDR2: DFQATT and SNEGSKA (reference sequence). The CDR3 DNA reads TGCAGTGCTAAAGCAGGGCACGAGCAGTACGTC. This sequence encodes CSAKAGHEQYV.